The entry below gives a single T cell receptor (beta chain) sequence along with its context. The data derive from a study of shared clonotypes between healthy human individuals. For every subset, genomic DNA was evenly distributed across several immunoSEQ plates. Unsorted PBMC contributed approximately 280 ng DNA, approximately 33,000 T cell genomes, to each replicate PCR. Clones were sequenced by immunoSEQ multiplex PCR, and TCRdb holds only the in-frame ones, with some missing. The sample contains some 450,000 clones, 77% of which appear only once. The donor population consisted of healthy HIV-negative adults with no recent acute infections or vaccinations. Trimming removed 7 bases from V and 1 base from J, with 17 bases in between. Per germline, CDR1 MNHNS and CDR2 SASEGT. This CDR3 is 15 amino acids long.

The V and J genes are TRBV6-1 and TRBJ2-7, with D perhaps matching TRBD1 (5 bases). The TCR originated in a woman in her 40s in good health. Some clones in this sample may be carry-over from other donors' samples. Sequencing was carried out using PBMCs. CDR3 residues: CASKRGSSLSYEQYF. The CDR3 DNA sequence: TGTGCCAGCAAAAGGGGCAGCTCCCTATCCTACGAGCAGTACTTC.